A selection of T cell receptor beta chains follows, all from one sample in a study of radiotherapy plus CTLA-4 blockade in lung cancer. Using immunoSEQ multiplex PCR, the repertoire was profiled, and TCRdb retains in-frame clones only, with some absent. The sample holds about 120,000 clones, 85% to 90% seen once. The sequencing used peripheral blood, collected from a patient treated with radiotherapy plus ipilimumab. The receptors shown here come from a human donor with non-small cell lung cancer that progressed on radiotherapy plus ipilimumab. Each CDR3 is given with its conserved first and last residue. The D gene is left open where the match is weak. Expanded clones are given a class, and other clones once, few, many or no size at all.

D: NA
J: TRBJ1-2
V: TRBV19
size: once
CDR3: CASSGGSGYTF
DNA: TGTGCCAGTTCCGGGGGATCTGGCTACACCTTC

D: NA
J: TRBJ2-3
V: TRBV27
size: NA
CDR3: CASSFLRQRGYTDTQYF
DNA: TGTGCCAGCAGTTTCCTACGTCAACGGGGATACACAGATACGCAGTATTTT

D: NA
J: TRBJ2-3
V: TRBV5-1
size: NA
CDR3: CASTTTGGDTQYF
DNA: TGCGCCAGCACTACGACTGGGGGCGATACGCAGTATTTT

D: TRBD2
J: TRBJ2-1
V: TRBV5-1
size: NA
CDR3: CASSLVSSGRNEQFF
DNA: TGCGCCAGCAGCTTGGTGTCTAGCGGGAGGAATGAGCAGTTCTTC

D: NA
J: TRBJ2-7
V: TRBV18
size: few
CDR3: CASSPPIAFEQYF
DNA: TGTGCCAGCTCACCACCGATAGCTTTCGAGCAGTACTTC

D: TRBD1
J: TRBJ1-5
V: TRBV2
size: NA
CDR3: CASSESLGTGVRLGNQPQHF
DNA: TGTGCCAGCAGTGAATCGCTCGGGACAGGGGTTCGTTTGGGCAATCAGCCCCAGCATTTT

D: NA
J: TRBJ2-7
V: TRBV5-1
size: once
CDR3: CASSLPGSSYEQYF
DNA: TGCGCCAGCAGCTTGCCGGGGAGCTCCTACGAGCAGTACTTC

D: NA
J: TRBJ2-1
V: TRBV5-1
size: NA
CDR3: CASSLGSSYNEQFF
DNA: TGCGCCAGCAGCTTAGGGAGCTCCTACAATGAGCAGTTCTTC

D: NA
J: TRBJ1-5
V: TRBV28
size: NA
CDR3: CASRRQLSGDQPQHF
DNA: TGTGCCAGCAGGCGTCAACTATCAGGGGATCAGCCCCAGCATTTT

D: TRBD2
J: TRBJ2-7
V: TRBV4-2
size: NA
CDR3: CASSTLAGVAYEQYF
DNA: TGTGCCAGCAGCACATTAGCGGGAGTGGCGTACGAGCAGTACTTC

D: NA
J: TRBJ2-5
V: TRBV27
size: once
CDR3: CASSFSPQETQYF
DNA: TGTGCCAGCAGCTTCTCGCCCCAAGAGACCCAGTACTTC

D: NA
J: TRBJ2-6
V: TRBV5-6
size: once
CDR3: CASSLVGIGSGANVLTF
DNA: TGTGCCAGCAGCTTGGTTGGGATCGGCTCTGGGGCCAACGTCCTGACTTTC

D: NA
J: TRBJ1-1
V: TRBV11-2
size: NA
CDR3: CASSSTSLNTEAFF
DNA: TGTGCCAGCAGCTCCACGAGCCTGAACACTGAAGCTTTCTTT

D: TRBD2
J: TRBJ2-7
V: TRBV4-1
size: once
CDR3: CASSLLGPTSGTYEQYF
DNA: TGCGCCAGCAGCCTTCTTGGCCCGACTAGCGGCACCTACGAGCAGTACTTC

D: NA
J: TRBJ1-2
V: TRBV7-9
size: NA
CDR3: CASSLDAQTSNYGYTF
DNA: TGTGCCAGCAGCTTAGACGCGCAGACTAGCAACTATGGCTACACCTTC

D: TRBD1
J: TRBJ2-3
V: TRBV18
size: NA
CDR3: CASSRGQPSAADTQYF
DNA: TGTGCCAGCTCAAGGGGACAGCCGTCAGCTGCAGATACGCAGTATTTT

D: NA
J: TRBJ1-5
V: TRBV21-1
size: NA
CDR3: CASGTGGLYQPQHF
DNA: TGTGCCAGCGGGACAGGGGGCCTTTATCAGCCCCAGCATTTT

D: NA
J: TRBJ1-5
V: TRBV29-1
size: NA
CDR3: CSVGGANQPQHF
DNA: TGCAGCGTTGGAGGGGCGAATCAGCCCCAGCATTTT

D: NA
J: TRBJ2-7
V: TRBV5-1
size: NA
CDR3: CASSLAGEGYEQYF
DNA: TGCGCCAGCAGCTTGGCTGGGGAAGGGTACGAGCAGTACTTC

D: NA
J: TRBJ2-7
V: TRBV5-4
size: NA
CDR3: CASSLAAGSSYEQYF
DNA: TGTGCCAGCAGCTTGGCGGCGGGCAGCTCCTACGAGCAGTACTTC

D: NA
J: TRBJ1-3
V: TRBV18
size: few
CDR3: CASSPPTGLNTIYF
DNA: TGTGCCAGCTCACCACCTACAGGGTTAAACACCATATATTTT

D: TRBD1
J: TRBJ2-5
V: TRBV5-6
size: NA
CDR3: CASRTTGGGETQYF
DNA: TGTGCCAGCCGGACGACAGGGGGCGGGGAGACCCAGTACTTC

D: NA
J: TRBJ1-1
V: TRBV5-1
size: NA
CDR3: CASSWTANTEAFF
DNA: TGCGCCAGCAGCTGGACAGCGAACACTGAAGCTTTCTTT

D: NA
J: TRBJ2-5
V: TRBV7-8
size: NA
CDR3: CASSLLGGQETQYF
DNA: TGTGCCAGCAGCTTACTGGGGGGCCAAGAGACCCAGTACTTC

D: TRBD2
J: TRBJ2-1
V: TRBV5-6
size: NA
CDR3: CASSLGVSGRQFF
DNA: TGTGCCAGCAGCTTGGGGGTTAGCGGGAGGCAGTTCTTC

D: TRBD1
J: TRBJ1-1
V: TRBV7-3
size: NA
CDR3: CASSLAGQGITEAFF
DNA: TGTGCCAGCAGCTTAGCCGGACAGGGTATCACTGAAGCTTTCTTT

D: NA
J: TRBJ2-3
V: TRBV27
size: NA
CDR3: CASSSGDTQYF
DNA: TGTGCCAGCAGTTCGGGGGATACGCAGTATTTT

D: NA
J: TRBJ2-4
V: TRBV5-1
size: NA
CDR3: CASSLTGDKNIQYF
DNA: TGCGCCAGCAGCCTCACTGGGGACAAAAACATTCAGTACTTC

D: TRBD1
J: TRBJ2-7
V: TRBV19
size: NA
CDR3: CASAGQGWSEQYF
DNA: TGTGCCAGTGCCGGACAGGGATGGTCCGAGCAGTACTTC

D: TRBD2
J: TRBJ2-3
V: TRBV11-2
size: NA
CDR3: CASSSQLAGGADTQYF
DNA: TGTGCCAGCAGCTCACAACTAGCGGGAGGGGCAGATACGCAGTATTTT

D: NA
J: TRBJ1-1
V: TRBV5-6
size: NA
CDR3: CASSPTGPTGTEAFF
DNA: TGTGCCAGCAGCCCCACGGGGCCGACCGGCACTGAAGCTTTCTTT